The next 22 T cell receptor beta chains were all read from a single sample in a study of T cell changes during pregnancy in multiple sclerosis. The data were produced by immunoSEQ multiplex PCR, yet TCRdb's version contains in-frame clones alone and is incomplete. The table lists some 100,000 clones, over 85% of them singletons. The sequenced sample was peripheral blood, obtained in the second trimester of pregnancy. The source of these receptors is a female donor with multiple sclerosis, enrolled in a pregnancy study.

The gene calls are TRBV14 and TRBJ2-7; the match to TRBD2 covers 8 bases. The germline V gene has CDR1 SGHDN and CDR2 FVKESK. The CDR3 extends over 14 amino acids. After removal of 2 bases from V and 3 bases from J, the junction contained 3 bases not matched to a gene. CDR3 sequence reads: CASSQQSGSYEQYF. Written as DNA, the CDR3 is TGTGCCAGCAGCCAACAAAGCGGGAGCTACGAGCAGTACTTC.

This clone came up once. In nucleotides, the CDR3 is TGTGCCACCACTGCCGACTTAGCGGGGGGACGTGATGAGCAGTTCTTC. It codes for CATTADLAGGRDEQFF. V and J are TRBV15 and TRBJ2-1; 10 positions agree with TRBD2. Trimming cost V 7 bases and J 8 bases; bases outside gene matches: 14. There are 16 residues in the CDR3. The germline CDR1 and CDR2 sequences are LNHNV and YYDKDF (reference sequence).

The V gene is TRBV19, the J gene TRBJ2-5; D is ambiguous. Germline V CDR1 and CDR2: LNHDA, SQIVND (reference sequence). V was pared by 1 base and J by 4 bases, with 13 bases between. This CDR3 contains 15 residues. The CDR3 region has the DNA TGTGCCAGTAGTATAGGAATTAGACAAGCAGAGACCCAGTACTTC. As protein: CASSIGIRQAETQYF.

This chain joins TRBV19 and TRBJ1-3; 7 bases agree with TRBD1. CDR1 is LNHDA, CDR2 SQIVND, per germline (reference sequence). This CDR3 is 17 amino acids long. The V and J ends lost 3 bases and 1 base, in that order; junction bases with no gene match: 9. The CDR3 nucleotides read TGTGCCAGTAGTATGCCGACAGGGATAACATCTGGAAACACCATATATTTT. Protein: CASSMPTGITSGNTIYF.

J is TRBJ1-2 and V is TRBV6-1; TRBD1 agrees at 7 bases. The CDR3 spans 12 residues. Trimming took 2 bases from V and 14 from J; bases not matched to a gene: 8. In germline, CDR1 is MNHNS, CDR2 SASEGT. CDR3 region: CASSERGQHPTF. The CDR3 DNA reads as TGTGCCAGCAGTGAAAGGGGACAGCATCCGACCTTC.

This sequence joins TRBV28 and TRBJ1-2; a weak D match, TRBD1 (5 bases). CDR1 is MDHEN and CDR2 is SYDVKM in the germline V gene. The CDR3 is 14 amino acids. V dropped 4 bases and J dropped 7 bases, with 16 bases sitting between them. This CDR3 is CASSWRGATGGYTF. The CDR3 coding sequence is TGTGCCAGCAGTTGGAGGGGCGCGACTGGTGGCTACACCTTC.

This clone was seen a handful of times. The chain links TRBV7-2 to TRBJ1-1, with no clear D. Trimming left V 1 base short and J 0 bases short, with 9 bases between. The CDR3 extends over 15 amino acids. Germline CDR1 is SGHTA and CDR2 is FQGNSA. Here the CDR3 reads CASSLDLQLNTEAFF. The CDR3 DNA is TGTGCCAGCAGCTTAGATCTACAGTTGAACACTGAAGCTTTCTTT.

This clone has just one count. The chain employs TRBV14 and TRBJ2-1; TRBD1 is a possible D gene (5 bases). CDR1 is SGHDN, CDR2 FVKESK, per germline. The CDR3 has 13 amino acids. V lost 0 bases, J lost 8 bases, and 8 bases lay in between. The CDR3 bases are TGTGCCAGCAGCCAAGAATGGGGCGATGAGCAGTTCTTC. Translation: CASSQEWGDEQFF.

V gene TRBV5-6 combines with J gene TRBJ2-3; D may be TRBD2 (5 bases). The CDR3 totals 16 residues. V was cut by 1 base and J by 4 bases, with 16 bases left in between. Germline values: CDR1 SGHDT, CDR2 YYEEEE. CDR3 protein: CASSLYRGLAADTQYF. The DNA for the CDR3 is TGTGCCAGCAGCTTGTATCGAGGGCTAGCAGCAGATACGCAGTATTTT.

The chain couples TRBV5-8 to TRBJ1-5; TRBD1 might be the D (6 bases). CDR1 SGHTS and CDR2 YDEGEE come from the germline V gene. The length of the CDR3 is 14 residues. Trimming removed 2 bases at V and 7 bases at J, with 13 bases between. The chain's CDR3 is CASSLAGARQPQHF. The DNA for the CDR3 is TGTGCCAGCAGCTTAGCAGGGGCTCGGCAGCCCCAGCATTTT.

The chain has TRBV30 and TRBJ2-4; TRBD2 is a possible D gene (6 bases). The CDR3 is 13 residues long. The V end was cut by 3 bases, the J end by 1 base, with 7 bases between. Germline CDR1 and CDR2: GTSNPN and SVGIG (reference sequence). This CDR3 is CAWRGRAKNIQYF. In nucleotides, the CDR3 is TGTGCCTGGAGAGGGAGGGCCAAAAACATTCAGTACTTC.

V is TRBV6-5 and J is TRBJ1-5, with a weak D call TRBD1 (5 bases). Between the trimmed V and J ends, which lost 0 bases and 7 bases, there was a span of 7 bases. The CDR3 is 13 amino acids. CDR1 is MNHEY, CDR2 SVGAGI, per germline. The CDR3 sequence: CASSYSGAQPQHF. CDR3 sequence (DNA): TGTGCCAGCAGTTACTCTGGGGCACAGCCCCAGCATTTT.

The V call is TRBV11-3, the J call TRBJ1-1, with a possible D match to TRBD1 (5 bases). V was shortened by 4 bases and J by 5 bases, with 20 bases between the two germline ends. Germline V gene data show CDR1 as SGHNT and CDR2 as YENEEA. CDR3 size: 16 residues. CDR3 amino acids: CASSSYLPDSPTEAFF. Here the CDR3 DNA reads TGTGCCAGCAGCTCCTACTTGCCCGACAGTCCAACTGAAGCTTTCTTT.

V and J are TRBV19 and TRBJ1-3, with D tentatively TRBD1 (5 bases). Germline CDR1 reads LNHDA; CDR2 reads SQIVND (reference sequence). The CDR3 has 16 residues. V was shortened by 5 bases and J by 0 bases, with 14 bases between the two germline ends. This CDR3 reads CASSPLQVLSGNTIYF. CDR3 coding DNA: TGTGCCAGTAGTCCACTACAGGTCCTCTCTGGAAACACCATATATTTT.

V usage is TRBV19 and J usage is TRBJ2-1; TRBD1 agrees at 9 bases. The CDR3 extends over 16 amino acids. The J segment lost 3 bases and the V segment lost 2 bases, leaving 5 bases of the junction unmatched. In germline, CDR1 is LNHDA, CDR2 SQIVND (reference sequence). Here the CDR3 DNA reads TGTGCCAGTAGTATATCGGGGACAGGGCACTACAATGAGCAGTTCTTC. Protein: CASSISGTGHYNEQFF.

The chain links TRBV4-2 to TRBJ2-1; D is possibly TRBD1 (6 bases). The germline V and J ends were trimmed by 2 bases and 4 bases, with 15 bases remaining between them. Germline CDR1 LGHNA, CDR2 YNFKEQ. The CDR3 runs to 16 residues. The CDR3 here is CASSQSVARGYNEQFF. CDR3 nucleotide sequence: TGTGCCAGCAGCCAAAGTGTAGCTAGGGGGTACAATGAGCAGTTCTTC.

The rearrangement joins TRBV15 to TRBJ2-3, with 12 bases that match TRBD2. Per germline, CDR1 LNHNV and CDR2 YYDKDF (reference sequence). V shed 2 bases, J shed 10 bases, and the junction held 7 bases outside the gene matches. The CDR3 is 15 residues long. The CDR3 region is CATSRRLAGGYSQYF. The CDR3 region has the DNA TGTGCCACCAGCAGAAGGCTAGCGGGAGGGTATTCGCAGTATTTT.

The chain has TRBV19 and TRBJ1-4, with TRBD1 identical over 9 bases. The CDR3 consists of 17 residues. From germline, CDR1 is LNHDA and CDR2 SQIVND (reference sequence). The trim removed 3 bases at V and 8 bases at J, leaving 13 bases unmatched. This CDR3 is CASSITPRQGVREKLFF. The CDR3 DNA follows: TGTGCCAGTAGTATTACCCCTAGACAGGGGGTGAGGGAAAAACTGTTTTTT.

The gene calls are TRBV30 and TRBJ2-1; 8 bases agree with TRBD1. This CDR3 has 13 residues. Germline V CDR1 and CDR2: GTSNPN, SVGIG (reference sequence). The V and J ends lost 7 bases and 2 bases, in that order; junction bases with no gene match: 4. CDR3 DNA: TGTGCCTACGACAGGGGTGCCTACAATGAGCAGTTCTTC. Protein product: CAYDRGAYNEQFF.

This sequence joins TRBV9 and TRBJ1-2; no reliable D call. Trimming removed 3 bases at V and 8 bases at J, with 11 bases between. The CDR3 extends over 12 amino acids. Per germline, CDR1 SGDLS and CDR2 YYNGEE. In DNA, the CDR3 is TGTGCCAGCAGCGACTTTGGTCTGGGCTACACCTTC. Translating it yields CASSDFGLGYTF.

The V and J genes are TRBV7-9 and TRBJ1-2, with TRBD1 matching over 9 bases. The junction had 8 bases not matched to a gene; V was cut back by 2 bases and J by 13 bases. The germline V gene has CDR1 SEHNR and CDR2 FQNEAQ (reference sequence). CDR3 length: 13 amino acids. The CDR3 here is CASSLWGQGLLTF. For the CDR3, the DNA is TGTGCCAGCAGCTTATGGGGACAGGGTTTGCTCACCTTC.

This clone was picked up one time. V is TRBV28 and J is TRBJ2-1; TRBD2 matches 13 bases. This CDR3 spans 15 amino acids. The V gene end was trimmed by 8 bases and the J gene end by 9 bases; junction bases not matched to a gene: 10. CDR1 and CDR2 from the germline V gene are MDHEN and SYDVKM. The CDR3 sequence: CASFSTSGRRGEQFF. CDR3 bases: TGTGCCAGCTTCTCGACTAGCGGGAGGAGGGGTGAGCAGTTCTTC.